This T cell receptor beta chain was documented in a study of blood T cell repertoires in COVID-19. On the study more broadly: COVID-19 samples collected from the United States, Italy and Spain covered acute and convalescent phases. From T cells, B-cell-depleted T cells, or PBMCs came the material, which was cDNA or gDNA.

Clones were sequenced by immunoSEQ multiplex PCR, and TCRdb holds only the in-frame ones, with some missing. The sample records some 340,000 clones, roughly 90% being singletons. The ends lost 3 bases at V and 7 bases at J; junction bases unmatched: 8. CDR3 length: 15 amino acids. Germline V gene data show CDR1 as SEHNR and CDR2 as FQNEAQ (reference sequence). The source is a woman aged 30 to 39 who had been exposed to COVID-19. This chain joins TRBV7-9 and TRBJ2-1; 8 nucleotides align to TRBD2. The sample was PBMCs or T cells enriched from blood (not recorded which). In nucleotides, the CDR3 is TGTGCCAGCAGCTTTGCGACTAGCGCGGGGAATGAGCAGTTCTTC. Its protein is CASSFATSAGNEQFF.